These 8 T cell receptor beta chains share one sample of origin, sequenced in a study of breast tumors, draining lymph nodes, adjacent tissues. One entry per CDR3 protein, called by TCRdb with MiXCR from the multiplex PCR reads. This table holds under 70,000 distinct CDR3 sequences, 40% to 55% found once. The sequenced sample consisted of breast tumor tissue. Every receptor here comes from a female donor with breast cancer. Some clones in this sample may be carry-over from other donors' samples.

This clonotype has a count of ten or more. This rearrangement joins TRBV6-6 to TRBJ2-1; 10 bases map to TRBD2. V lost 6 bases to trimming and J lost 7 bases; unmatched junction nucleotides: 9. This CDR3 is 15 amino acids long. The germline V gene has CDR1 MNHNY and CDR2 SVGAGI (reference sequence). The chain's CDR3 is CASRTALAGMNEQFF. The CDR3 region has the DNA TGTGCCAGCAGAACCGCACTAGCGGGGATGAATGAGCAGTTCTTC.

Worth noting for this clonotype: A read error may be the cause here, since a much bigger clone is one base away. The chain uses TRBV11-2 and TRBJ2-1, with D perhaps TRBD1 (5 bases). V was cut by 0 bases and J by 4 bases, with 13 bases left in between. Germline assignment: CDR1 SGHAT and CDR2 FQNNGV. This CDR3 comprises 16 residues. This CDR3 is CASSLDQGTRYNEQFF. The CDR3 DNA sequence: TGTGCCAGCAGCTTAGATCAGGGAACCAGATACAATGAGCAGTTCTTC.

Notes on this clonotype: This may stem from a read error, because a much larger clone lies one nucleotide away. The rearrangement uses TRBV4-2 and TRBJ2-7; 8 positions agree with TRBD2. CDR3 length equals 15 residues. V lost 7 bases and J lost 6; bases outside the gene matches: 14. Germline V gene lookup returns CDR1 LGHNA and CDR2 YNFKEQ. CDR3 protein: CASNVDGGRNREQYF. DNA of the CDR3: TGTGCCAGCAACGTTGATGGCGGGAGGAACCGCGAGCAGTACTTC.

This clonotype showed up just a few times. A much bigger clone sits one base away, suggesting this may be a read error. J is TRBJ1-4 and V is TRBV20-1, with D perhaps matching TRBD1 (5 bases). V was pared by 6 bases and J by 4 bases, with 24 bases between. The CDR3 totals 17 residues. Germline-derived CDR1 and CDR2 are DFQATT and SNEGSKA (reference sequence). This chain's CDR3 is CSAPVRGCRANNEKLFF. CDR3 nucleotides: TGCAGTGCCCCCGTACGCGGGTGCAGGGCAAATAATGAAAAACTGTTTTTT.

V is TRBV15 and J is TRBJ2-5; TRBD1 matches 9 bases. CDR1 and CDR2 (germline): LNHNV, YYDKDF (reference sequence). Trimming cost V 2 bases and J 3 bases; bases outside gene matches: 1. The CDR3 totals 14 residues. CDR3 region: CATSRRTGEETQYF. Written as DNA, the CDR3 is TGTGCCACCAGCAGAAGGACAGGGGAAGAGACCCAGTACTTC.

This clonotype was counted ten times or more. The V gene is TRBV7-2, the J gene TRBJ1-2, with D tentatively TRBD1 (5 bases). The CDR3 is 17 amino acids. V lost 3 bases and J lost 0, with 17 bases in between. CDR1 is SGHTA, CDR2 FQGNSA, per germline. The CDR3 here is CASSFLQGFETNYGYTF. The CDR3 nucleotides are TGTGCCAGCAGCTTCCTCCAGGGATTTGAGACTAACTATGGCTACACCTTC.

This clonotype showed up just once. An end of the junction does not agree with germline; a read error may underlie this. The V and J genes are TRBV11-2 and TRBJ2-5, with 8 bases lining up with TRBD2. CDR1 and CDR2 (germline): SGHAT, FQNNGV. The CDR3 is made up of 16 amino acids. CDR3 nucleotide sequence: TGCGCCAGCAGCTTAACTAGCGGTAGCGGACAAGAGACCCAGTACTTC. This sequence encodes CASSLTSGSGQETQYF.

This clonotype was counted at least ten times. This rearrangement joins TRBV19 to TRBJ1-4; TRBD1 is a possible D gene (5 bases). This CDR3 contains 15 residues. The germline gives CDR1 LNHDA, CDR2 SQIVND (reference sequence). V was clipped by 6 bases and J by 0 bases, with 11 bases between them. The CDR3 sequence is CASRERGATNEKLFF. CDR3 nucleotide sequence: TGTGCCAGTAGAGAAAGGGGAGCAACTAATGAAAAACTGTTTTTT. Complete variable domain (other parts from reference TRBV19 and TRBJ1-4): DGGITQSPKYLFRKEGQNVTLSCEQNLNHDAMYWYRQDPGQGLRLIYYSQIVNDFQKGDIAEGYSVSREKKESFPLTVTSAQKNPTAFYLCASRERGATNEKLFFGSGTQLSVL.